This T cell receptor beta chain was retrieved from a study of Graves' ophthalmopathy and Graves' hyperthyroidism. Participants with hyperthyroidism, aged 18 to 65, were newly diagnosed with under 2 months' duration. Patients were left out if they had other autoimmune diseases, uncontrolled infections, pregnancy or lactation. Diagnosis relied on clinical symptoms, serum thyroxine, TRAb, thyroid ultrasound and orbital computed tomography. The CDR3 spans 18 residues. Trimming left V 6 bases short and J 0 bases short, with 23 bases between. Germline V gene data show CDR1 as LNHDA and CDR2 as SQIVND (reference sequence). RNA transcripts were the template, and TCR beta CDR3 regions were amplified from them. An initial RT-PCR round employing HTBI primers preceded a second-round multiplex PCR. TCRdb itself ran the multiplex PCR reads through MiXCR, one entry per CDR3 protein. The sample holds about 550,000 distinct CDR3 sequences; 35% to 45% are singletons and the top ten take 3.5% to 4.5%.

This clonotype occurred a few times. This TCR derives from an adult man with Graves' hyperthyroidism. The chain links TRBV19 to TRBJ1-2; D is perhaps TRBD1 (6 bases). Sequencing used peripheral blood or thyroid tissue (not recorded which). The CDR3 here is CASRPARSGQITNYGYTF. The CDR3 bases are TGTGCCAGTAGGCCCGCCCGGTCAGGACAGATAACTAACTATGGCTACACCTTC.